A single sample is the source of the 14 T cell receptor beta chains below, sequenced in a study of control samples from healthy donors and cancer patients. Assay: immunoSEQ multiplex PCR; the TCRdb copy retains only in-frame clones and omits some. The sample consists of over 150,000 clones, approximately 94% of them appearing once. Sequencing used blood. These receptors were collected from a man aged 35-49 years in good health.

The chain recombines TRBV27 with TRBJ1-1, with 7 bases identical to TRBD1. Germline lookup yields CDR1 MNHEY and CDR2 SMNVEV (reference sequence). The V gene end was trimmed by 7 bases and the J gene end by 4 bases; junction bases not matched to a gene: 9. This CDR3 comprises 14 residues. CDR3 DNA: TGTGCCAGCAACATAGGGGGCGCCGGCACTGAAGCTTTCTTT. Protein: CASNIGGAGTEAFF.

V is TRBV29-1 and J is TRBJ2-5, with 11 bases identical to TRBD1. The trim removed 4 bases at V and 3 bases at J, leaving 4 bases unmatched. The CDR3 spans 14 residues. Germline V gene lookup returns CDR1 SQVTM and CDR2 ANQGSEA. Here the CDR3 DNA reads TGCAGCGTTGTGTGGACAGGGGGCAAAGAGACCCAGTACTTC. It specifies CSVVWTGGKETQYF.

The CDR3 protein is CASTSGVVDTIYF. In DNA, the CDR3 is TGTGCCAGCACCTCGGGGGTGGTAGACACCATATATTTT. The rearrangement links TRBV12-3 or TRBV12-4 to TRBJ1-3, with D tentatively TRBD1 (5 bases). V lost 7 bases and J lost 8, with 15 bases in between. The CDR3 spans 13 residues.

This clone came up once. The chain uses TRBV18 and TRBJ2-1, with TRBD2 as a possible D gene (7 bases). The V gene's germline CDR1 is KGHSH and CDR2 LQKENI. V was pared by 1 base and J by 4 bases, with 11 bases between. The CDR3 covers 15 residues. The CDR3 nucleotides are TGTGCCAGCTCACCACAGGGGGGGCTTTACAATGAGCAGTTCTTC. Protein: CASSPQGGLYNEQFF.

The CDR3 reads CASSPRDRAFFYTGELFF. The CDR3 DNA sequence: TGTGCCAGCAGCCCCCGGGACAGGGCGTTTTTTTACACCGGGGAGCTGTTTTTT. This rearrangement joins TRBV9 to TRBJ2-2, with 9 bases lining up with TRBD1. The ends lost 4 bases at V and 3 bases at J; junction bases unmatched: 13. CDR1 and CDR2 (germline): SGDLS, YYNGEE. The CDR3 runs to 18 residues.

The chain employs TRBV9 and TRBJ1-1; D perhaps matches TRBD1 (5 bases). The CDR3 runs 14 residues. Per germline, CDR1 SGDLS and CDR2 YYNGEE. V shed 4 bases and J shed 4 bases, with 14 bases lying between them. The CDR3 loop reads CASSPSPGSTEAFF. The CDR3, as DNA: TGTGCCAGCAGCCCCAGCCCAGGGTCCACTGAAGCTTTCTTT.

The chain is built from TRBV6-5 and TRBJ1-2; TRBD1 matches 10 bases. The CDR3 is 15 residues long. The germline V gene encodes CDR1 MNHEY and CDR2 SVGAGI. V dropped 2 bases and J dropped 8; count of bases not matched to a gene: 8. The CDR3 DNA reads TGTGCCAGCAGTTACGTCGGGACAGGGGATGGAGGCTACACCTTC. The encoded protein is CASSYVGTGDGGYTF.

V usage is TRBV11-2 and J usage is TRBJ1-6; D remains unclear. The length of the CDR3 is 17 residues. Trimming pared 1 base from V and 2 bases from J, leaving 12 bases between. The germline CDR1 and CDR2 sequences are SGHAT and FQNNGV. CDR3 bases: TGTGCCAGCAGCTTAGGCCCCGGGGAGGCCTATAATTCACCCCTCCACTTT. Protein sequence: CASSLGPGEAYNSPLHF.

The V call is TRBV7-9, the J call TRBJ2-3; D perhaps matches TRBD1 (7 bases). CDR3 length: 15 residues. Germline assignment: CDR1 SEHNR and CDR2 FQNEAQ (reference sequence). The V gene lost 5 bases and the J gene lost 2 bases, with 14 bases spanning the gap. CDR3 bases: TGTGCCAGCAGCGCGGGACAGATAAACACAGATACGCAGTATTTT. This codes for CASSAGQINTDTQYF.

V usage is TRBV11-2 and J usage is TRBJ1-1, with a weak D call TRBD1 (5 bases). V lost 5 bases to trimming and J lost 8 bases, with 15 bases between them. CDR1 and CDR2 (germline): SGHAT, FQNNGV. This CDR3 is 13 amino acids long. The CDR3 loop reads CASSRGSSTEAFF. The CDR3 DNA reads as TGTGCCAGCAGCCGGGGGAGTTCGACCGAAGCTTTCTTT.

The chain employs TRBV11-2 and TRBJ1-4, with D possibly matching TRBD1 (5 bases). The CDR3 is made up of 13 amino acids. Trimming removed 1 base from V and 8 bases from J, with 8 bases in between. Germline V lookup: CDR1 SGHAT, CDR2 FQNNGV. The CDR3 region is CASSLAGGEKLFF. CDR3 DNA sequence: TGTGCCAGCAGCTTAGCGGGGGGGGAAAAACTGTTTTTT.

V and J are TRBV30 and TRBJ1-4; D gene uncertain. Deletions cut 2 bases from V and 5 bases from J, with 15 bases between. This CDR3 contains 15 residues. The germline V gene encodes CDR1 GTSNPN and CDR2 SVGIG (reference sequence). The CDR3 loop reads CAWSPTTAKNEKLFF. The CDR3 region has the DNA TGTGCCTGGAGTCCGACGACGGCTAAGAATGAAAAACTGTTTTTT.

In regard to this clone: The same CDR3 can be traced to other DNA sequences in this sample. The V and J genes are TRBV5-6 and TRBJ1-2; maybe TRBD1 (6 bases). The CDR3 sequence is 13 residues long. Per germline, CDR1 SGHDT and CDR2 YYEEEE. Trimming pared 0 bases from V and 7 bases from J, leaving 10 bases between. The CDR3 here is CASSLEGGLGYTF. The CDR3 region has the DNA TGTGCCAGCAGCTTGGAAGGGGGGCTTGGCTACACCTTC.

The J gene is TRBJ1-1, the V gene TRBV5-5, with a tentative D call TRBD1 (5 bases). Germline V lookup: CDR1 SGHKS, CDR2 YYEKEE (reference sequence). V lost 0 bases, J lost 0 bases, and 9 bases lay in between. The CDR3 sequence is 15 residues long. CDR3 in amino acids: CASSLVGGLNTEAFF. The CDR3 DNA reads TGTGCCAGCAGCTTGGTGGGGGGACTGAACACTGAAGCTTTCTTT.